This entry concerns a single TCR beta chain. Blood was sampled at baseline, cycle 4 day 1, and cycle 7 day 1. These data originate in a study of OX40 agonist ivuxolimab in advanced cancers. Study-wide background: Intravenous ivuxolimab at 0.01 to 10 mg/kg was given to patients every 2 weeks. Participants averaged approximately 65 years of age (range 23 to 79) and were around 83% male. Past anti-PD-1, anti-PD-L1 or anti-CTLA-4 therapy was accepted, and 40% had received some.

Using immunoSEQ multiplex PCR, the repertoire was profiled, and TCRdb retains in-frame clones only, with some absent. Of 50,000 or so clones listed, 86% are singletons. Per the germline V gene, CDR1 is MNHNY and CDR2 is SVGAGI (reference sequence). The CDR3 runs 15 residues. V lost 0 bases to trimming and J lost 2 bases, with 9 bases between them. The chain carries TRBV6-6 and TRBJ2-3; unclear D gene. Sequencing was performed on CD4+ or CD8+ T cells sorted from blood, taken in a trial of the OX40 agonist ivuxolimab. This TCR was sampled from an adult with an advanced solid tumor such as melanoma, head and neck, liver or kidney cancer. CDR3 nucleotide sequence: TGTGCCAGCAGTTACTCGGTCCGGGTCACAGATACGCAGTATTTT. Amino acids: CASSYSVRVTDTQYF.